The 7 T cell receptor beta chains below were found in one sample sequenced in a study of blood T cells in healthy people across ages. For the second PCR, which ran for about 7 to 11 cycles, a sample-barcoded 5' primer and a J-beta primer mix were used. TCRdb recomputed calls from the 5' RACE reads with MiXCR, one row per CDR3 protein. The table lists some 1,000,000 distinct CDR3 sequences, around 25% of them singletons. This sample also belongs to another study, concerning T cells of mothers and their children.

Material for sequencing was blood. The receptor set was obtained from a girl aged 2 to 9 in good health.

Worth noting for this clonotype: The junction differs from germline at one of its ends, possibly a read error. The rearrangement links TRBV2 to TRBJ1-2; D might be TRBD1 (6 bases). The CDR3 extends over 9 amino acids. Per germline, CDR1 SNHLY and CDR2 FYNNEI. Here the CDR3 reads CASGGPDRF. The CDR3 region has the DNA TGTGCCAGCGGGGGCCCTGATCGCTTC.

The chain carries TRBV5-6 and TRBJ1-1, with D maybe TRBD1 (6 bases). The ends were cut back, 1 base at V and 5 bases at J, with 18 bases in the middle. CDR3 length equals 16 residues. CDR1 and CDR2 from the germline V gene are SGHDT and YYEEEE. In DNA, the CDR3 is TGTGCCAGCAGCTTGCCCTTCTCTGCAGGGGAAACTGAAGCTTTCTTT. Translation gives CASSLPFSAGETEAFF.

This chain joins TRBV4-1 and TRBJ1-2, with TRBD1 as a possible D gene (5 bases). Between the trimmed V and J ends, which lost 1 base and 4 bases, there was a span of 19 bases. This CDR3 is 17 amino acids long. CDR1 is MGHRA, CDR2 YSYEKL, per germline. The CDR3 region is CASSQAHQLGDLYGYTF. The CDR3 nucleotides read TGCGCCAGCAGCCAAGCCCACCAACTTGGGGACCTCTATGGCTACACCTTC.

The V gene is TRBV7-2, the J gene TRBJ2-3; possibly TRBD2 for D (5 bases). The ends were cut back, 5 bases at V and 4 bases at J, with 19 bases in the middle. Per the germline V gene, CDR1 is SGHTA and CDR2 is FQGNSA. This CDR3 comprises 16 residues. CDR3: CASSGRMRVRADTQYF. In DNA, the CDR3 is TGTGCCAGCAGCGGACGAATGCGGGTCCGGGCAGATACGCAGTATTTT.

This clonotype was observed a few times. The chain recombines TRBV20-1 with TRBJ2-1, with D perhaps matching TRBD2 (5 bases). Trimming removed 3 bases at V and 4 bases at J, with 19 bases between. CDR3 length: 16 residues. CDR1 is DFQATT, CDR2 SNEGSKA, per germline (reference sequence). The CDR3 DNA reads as TGCAGTGCTAGTGGTCCTCGAGGGATGGTTTACAATGAGCAGTTCTTC. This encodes CSASGPRGMVYNEQFF.

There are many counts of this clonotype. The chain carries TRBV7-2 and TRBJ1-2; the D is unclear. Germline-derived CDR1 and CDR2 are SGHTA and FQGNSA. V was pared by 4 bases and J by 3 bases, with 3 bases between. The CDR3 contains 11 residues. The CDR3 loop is CASSSYYGYTF. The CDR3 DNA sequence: TGTGCCAGCAGCTCGTACTATGGCTACACCTTC.

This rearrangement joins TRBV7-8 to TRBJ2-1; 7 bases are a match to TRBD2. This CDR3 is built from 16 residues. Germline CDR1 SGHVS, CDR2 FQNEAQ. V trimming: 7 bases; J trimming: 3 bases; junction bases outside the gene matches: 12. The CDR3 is CASNSDPGGGYNEQFF. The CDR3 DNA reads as TGTGCCAGCAACTCCGACCCAGGCGGGGGCTACAATGAGCAGTTCTTC.